The 27 T cell receptor beta chains given below trace back to one sample, sequenced in a study of blood T cell repertoires in COVID-19. The protocol was immunoSEQ multiplex PCR, while the TCRdb copy is restricted to in-frame clones and leaves out a portion. The top ten hold over 0.85% of the sample, which has fewer than 250,000 clones, 90% seen once. Sequenced material: PBMCs or T cells enriched from blood (not recorded which). The receptors derive from a man in his fifties or sixties who had been exposed to COVID-19.

V gene TRBV19 combines with J gene TRBJ1-2; D unclear. The CDR3 length is 13 residues. With 6 bases removed from V and 2 bases from J, the gap between germline ends came to 10 bases. Per germline, CDR1 LNHDA and CDR2 SQIVND (reference sequence). CDR3 amino acids: CASSETGNYGYTF. The CDR3 DNA reads TGTGCCAGTAGCGAGACCGGGAACTATGGCTACACCTTC.

This chain uses TRBV18 with TRBJ1-1, with no clear D. With 4 bases removed from V and 7 bases from J, the gap between germline ends came to 16 bases. CDR3 length: 14 amino acids. Germline CDR1 is KGHSH and CDR2 is LQKENI. CDR3 in amino acids: CASSRGNSLNEAFF. The CDR3 nucleotides read TGTGCCAGCTCACGCGGGAACAGTCTAAATGAAGCTTTCTTT.

The V gene is TRBV6-1, the J gene TRBJ1-2, with D perhaps matching TRBD1 (5 bases). V lost 2 bases, J lost 5 bases, and 24 bases lay in between. Germline CDR1 MNHNS, CDR2 SASEGT. The CDR3 contains 18 residues. CDR3 sequence reads: CASSELRFTGTGIYGYTF. CDR3 in DNA: TGTGCCAGCAGTGAACTTAGGTTTACCGGTACAGGTATATATGGCTACACCTTC.

The chain is built from TRBV10-3 and TRBJ2-2, with D unclear. V was clipped by 5 bases and J by 4 bases, with 11 bases between them. In germline, CDR1 is ENHRY, CDR2 SYGVKD. The CDR3 totals 14 residues. CDR3 sequence reads: CAISNRPGTGELFF. The CDR3, as DNA: TGTGCCATCAGTAATAGGCCGGGCACCGGGGAGCTGTTTTTT.

This clone was observed a single time. The rearrangement joins TRBV15 to TRBJ1-2, with 7 positions matching TRBD1. Germline CDR1 LNHNV, CDR2 YYDKDF (reference sequence). The CDR3 is made up of 16 amino acids. Trimming removed 1 base from V and 3 bases from J; junction bases left unmatched: 8. Written as DNA, the CDR3 is TGTGCCACCAGCAGAGTCCGGACCACAGGGGACTATGGCTACACCTTC. This translates into CATSRVRTTGDYGYTF.

The V call is TRBV11-2, the J call TRBJ1-2; maybe TRBD1 (6 bases). This CDR3 has 14 residues. The germline V gene encodes CDR1 SGHAT and CDR2 FQNNGV. Trimming took 5 bases from V and 4 from J, leaving 14 bases between them. CDR3 sequence (DNA): TGTGCCAGCAGCCCTTTCACAGGGACCTATGGCTACACCTTC. Protein: CASSPFTGTYGYTF. The whole variable domain, filled in from reference TRBV11-2 and TRBJ1-2, reads EAGVAQSPRYKIIEKRQSVAFWCNPISGHATLYWYQQILGQGPKLLIQFQNNGVVDDSQLPKDRFSAERLKGVDSTLKIQPAKLEDSAVYLCASSPFTGTYGYTFGSGTRLTVV.

V and J are TRBV6-5 and TRBJ2-7; TRBD1 aligns across 7 bases. Germline V lookup: CDR1 MNHEY, CDR2 SVGAGI. Trimming at V came to 5 bases and at J to 2 bases, leaving 6 bases not matched to a gene. The CDR3 runs to 14 residues. This chain's CDR3 is CASSRQGITYEQYV. CDR3 sequence (DNA): TGTGCCAGCAGTCGACAGGGTATCACCTACGAGCAGTACGTC.

The gene calls are TRBV15 and TRBJ2-7; D perhaps matches TRBD1 (6 bases). Per the germline V gene, CDR1 is LNHNV and CDR2 is YYDKDF (reference sequence). With 1 base removed from V and 7 bases from J, the gap between germline ends came to 14 bases. There are 14 residues in the CDR3. The CDR3 DNA is TGTGCCACCAGCAGAGCAGGGGTGAGGGGTGAGCAGTACGTC. Its protein is CATSRAGVRGEQYV.

This clone is a singleton in its sample. The CDR3: CASSLGQYTEAFF. The DNA for the CDR3 is TGTGCCAGCAGCTTAGGACAGTACACTGAAGCTTTCTTT. The chain joins TRBV7-8 to TRBJ1-1, with a tentative D call TRBD1 (5 bases). V was clipped by 1 base and J by 3 bases, with 6 bases between them. The CDR3 is 13 residues long. Germline-derived CDR1 and CDR2 are SGHVS and FQNEAQ.

This sequence joins TRBV5-1 and TRBJ1-2, with 9 bases that match TRBD1. Germline-derived CDR1 and CDR2 are SGHRS and YFSETQ. The ends lost 5 bases at V and 1 base at J; junction bases unmatched: 6. CDR3 length: 15 residues. The CDR3 nucleotides read TGCGCCAGCAGACCGGGGACAGGGAGTAACTATGGCTACACCTTC. Its translation: CASRPGTGSNYGYTF.

The chain combines TRBV6-6 with TRBJ1-2, with TRBD1 as a possible D gene (5 bases). The CDR3 has 11 amino acids. The germline V gene encodes CDR1 MNHNY and CDR2 SVGAGI (reference sequence). V lost 11 bases and J lost 5, with 12 bases in between. The CDR3: CAHRGFYGYTF. The CDR3 nucleotides are TGTGCCCATAGGGGCTTTTATGGCTACACCTTC.

The V and J genes are TRBV18 and TRBJ1-5, with 9 bases lining up with TRBD1. The CDR3 loop spans 17 amino acids. Germline lookup yields CDR1 KGHSH and CDR2 LQKENI. V shed 4 bases, J shed 0 bases, and the junction held 7 bases outside the gene matches. CDR3 residues: CASSLSGQGFSNQPQHF. For the CDR3, the DNA is TGTGCCAGCTCACTTTCCGGACAGGGGTTTAGCAATCAGCCCCAGCATTTT.

In this sample, this clone turned up once. The J gene is TRBJ1-1, the V gene TRBV7-8; TRBD1 matches at 9 bases. The length of the CDR3 is 16 residues. The trim removed 5 bases at V and 3 bases at J, leaving 10 bases unmatched. CDR1 and CDR2 from the germline V gene are SGHVS and FQNEAQ. The CDR3 is CASSRNRGRLYTEAFF. The CDR3 DNA sequence: TGTGCCAGCAGCCGTAACAGGGGGCGCCTGTACACTGAAGCTTTCTTT.

The rearrangement links TRBV19 to TRBJ2-1, with D possibly matching TRBD2 (5 bases). The CDR3 length is 10 residues. Germline CDR1 LNHDA, CDR2 SQIVND (reference sequence). V was pared by 5 bases and J by 12 bases, with 8 bases between. The chain's CDR3 is CASSSTTQFF. DNA for the CDR3: TGTGCCAGTAGTTCGACTACGCAGTTCTTC.

This clone was counted once. The chain joins TRBV5-8 to TRBJ1-6, with unresolved D. Germline CDR1 SGHTS, CDR2 YDEGEE. The CDR3 length is 12 residues. The V and J ends lost 3 bases and 9 bases respectively, with 7 bases between them. For the CDR3, the DNA is TGTGCCAGCAGCTCGGGTGCTTCACCCCTCCACTTT. Translated: CASSSGASPLHF.

This clone was recorded a few times. V is TRBV28 and J is TRBJ1-2; no clear D. CDR1 MDHEN and CDR2 SYDVKM come from the germline V gene. This CDR3 is built from 16 residues. V shed 2 bases and J shed 5 bases, with 18 bases lying between them. CDR3 DNA sequence: TGTGCCAGCAGTTTAAATCACGCGGGCGAGCTATATGGCTACACCTTC. It translates to CASSLNHAGELYGYTF.

The V gene is TRBV7-9, the J gene TRBJ2-2; possible D gene TRBD1, 6 bases. The CDR3 consists of 15 residues. The germline V gene encodes CDR1 SEHNR and CDR2 FQNEAQ (reference sequence). V shed 5 bases and J shed 5 bases, with 15 bases lying between them. The CDR3 spells CASSPLGTRTGELFF. CDR3 nucleotide sequence: TGTGCCAGCAGCCCTTTAGGGACAAGAACCGGGGAGCTGTTTTTT.

The chain joins TRBV11-2 to TRBJ1-5; possibly TRBD1 for D (5 bases). The germline V and J ends were trimmed by 1 base and 1 base, with 11 bases remaining between them. Germline CDR1 and CDR2: SGHAT and FQNNGV. The CDR3 length is 16 residues. The CDR3 nucleotides are TGTGCCAGCAGCTTAGCCGCAGGGTTGAGCAATCAGCCCCAGCATTTT. It codes for CASSLAAGLSNQPQHF.

The V and J genes are TRBV19 and TRBJ2-7; 8 bases map to TRBD1. CDR1 is LNHDA, CDR2 SQIVND, per germline (reference sequence). The CDR3 loop spans 14 amino acids. After removal of 3 bases from V and 2 bases from J, the junction contained 3 bases not matched to a gene. The CDR3 DNA follows: TGTGCCAGTAGTATTTCCAGGGGGCCCTACGAGCAGTACTTC. Protein sequence: CASSISRGPYEQYF.

This clone was seen a single time. The chain links TRBV9 to TRBJ1-4; TRBD1 might be the D (5 bases). CDR1 and CDR2 from the germline V gene are SGDLS and YYNGEE. The length of the CDR3 is 15 residues. The V end lost 0 bases, the J end lost 10 bases, and 16 bases lay between the germline ends. This CDR3 reads CASSVEGGAMGKLFF. DNA for the CDR3: TGTGCCAGCAGCGTAGAAGGAGGGGCCATGGGAAAACTGTTTTTT.

This chain connects TRBV6-5 to TRBJ1-1; maybe TRBD1 (5 bases). The V gene lost 10 bases and the J gene lost 6 bases, with 18 bases spanning the gap. Germline V gene sequence: CDR1 MNHEY, CDR2 SVGAGI. This CDR3 has 13 residues. The CDR3 loop reads CAIHSGFSSEAFF. In DNA, the CDR3 is TGTGCCATACATTCAGGGTTTTCCTCTGAAGCTTTCTTT.

The chain uses TRBV5-4 and TRBJ2-5; D possibly corresponds to TRBD2 (6 bases). The CDR3 runs to 15 residues. Germline CDR1 and CDR2: SGHNT and YYREEE (reference sequence). Between the trimmed V and J ends, which lost 2 bases and 4 bases, there was a span of 15 bases. The CDR3 sequence is CASSLGSVGGETQYF. Written as DNA, the CDR3 is TGTGCCAGCAGCTTAGGATCCGTGGGGGGAGAGACCCAGTACTTC.

The table lists this clone with a count of one. The V gene is TRBV28, the J gene TRBJ2-2; D is uncertain. Germline-derived CDR1 and CDR2 are MDHEN and SYDVKM. The CDR3 spans 15 residues. V was pared by 7 bases and J by 2 bases, with 14 bases between. CDR3 residues: CASIRGRKNTGELFF. In DNA form, the CDR3 reads TGTGCCAGCATCCGAGGCCGCAAAAACACCGGGGAGCTGTTTTTT.

This clone was detected only once. The chain employs TRBV9 and TRBJ1-6; 7 positions agree with TRBD1. Germline V gene lookup returns CDR1 SGDLS and CDR2 YYNGEE. The CDR3 length is 14 residues. With 0 bases clipped from V and 10 bases from J, the junction kept 4 bases outside the gene matches. CDR3 in DNA: TGTGCCAGCAGCGTAGAGGGGGCATCCTCACCCCTCCACTTT. Protein: CASSVEGASSPLHF.

V usage is TRBV5-6 and J usage is TRBJ1-2; D gene unclear. CDR3 length equals 15 residues. Germline CDR1 is SGHDT and CDR2 is YYEEEE. The germline V and J ends were trimmed by 3 bases and 5 bases, with 17 bases remaining between them. The CDR3 reads CASSSTPAAFYGYTF. The CDR3 DNA sequence: TGTGCCAGCAGCTCCACACCCGCCGCCTTTTATGGCTACACCTTC.

Comment on this clone: The same CDR3 is also encoded by other DNA sequences in this sample. V gene TRBV5-1 combines with J gene TRBJ2-1; the D gene is possibly TRBD1 (5 bases). CDR1 and CDR2 from the germline V gene are SGHRS and YFSETQ. With 0 bases removed from V and 7 bases from J, the gap between germline ends came to 8 bases. The CDR3 sequence is 13 residues long. The CDR3 protein is CASSLGQGNEQFF. As DNA, the CDR3 is TGCGCCAGCAGCTTGGGCCAGGGTAATGAGCAGTTCTTC.

The chain carries TRBV28 and TRBJ1-5, with 7 bases fitting TRBD1. Germline V CDR1 and CDR2: MDHEN, SYDVKM. The CDR3 runs to 14 residues. J lost 0 bases, V lost 7 bases, and 3 bases had no gene match. CDR3 bases: TGTGCCAGCATGGGGACAGATAGCAATCAGCCCCAGCATTTT. It encodes CASMGTDSNQPQHF.